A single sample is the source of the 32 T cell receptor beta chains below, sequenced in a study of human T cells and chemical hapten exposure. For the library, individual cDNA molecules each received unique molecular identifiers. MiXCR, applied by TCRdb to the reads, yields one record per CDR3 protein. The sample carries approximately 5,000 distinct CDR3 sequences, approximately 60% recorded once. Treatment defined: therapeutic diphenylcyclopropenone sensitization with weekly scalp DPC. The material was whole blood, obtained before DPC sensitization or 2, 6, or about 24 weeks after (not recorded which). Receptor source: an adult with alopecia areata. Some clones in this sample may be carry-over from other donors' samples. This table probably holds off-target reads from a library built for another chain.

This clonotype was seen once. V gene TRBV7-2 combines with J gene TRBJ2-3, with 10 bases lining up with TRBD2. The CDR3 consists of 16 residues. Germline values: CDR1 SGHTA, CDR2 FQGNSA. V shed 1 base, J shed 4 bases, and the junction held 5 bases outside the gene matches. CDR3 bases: TGTGCCAGCAGCTTAGTAGCGGGAGGATGGGCAGATACGCAGTATTTT. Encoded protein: CASSLVAGGWADTQYF.

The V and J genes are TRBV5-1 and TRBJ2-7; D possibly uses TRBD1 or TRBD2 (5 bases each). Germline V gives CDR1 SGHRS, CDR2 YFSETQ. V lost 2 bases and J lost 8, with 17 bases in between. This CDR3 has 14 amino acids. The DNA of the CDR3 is TGCGCCAGCAGCTTCGGAGGACAATCTATGAAGCAGTACTTC. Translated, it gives CASSFGGQSMKQYF. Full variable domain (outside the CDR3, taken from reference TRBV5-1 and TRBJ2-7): KAGVTQTPRYLIKTRGQQVTLSCSPISGHRSVSWYQQTPGQGLQFLFEYFSETQRNKGNFPGRFSGRQFSNSRSEMNVSTLELGDSALYLCASSFGGQSMKQYFGPGTRLTVT.

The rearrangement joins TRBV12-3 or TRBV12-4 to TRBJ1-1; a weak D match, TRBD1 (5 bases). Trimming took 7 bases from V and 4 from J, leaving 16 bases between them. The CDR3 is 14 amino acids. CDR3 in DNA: TGTGCCAGCAACCAGGGACCGTTGAGCACTGAAGCTTTCTTT. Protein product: CASNQGPLSTEAFF.

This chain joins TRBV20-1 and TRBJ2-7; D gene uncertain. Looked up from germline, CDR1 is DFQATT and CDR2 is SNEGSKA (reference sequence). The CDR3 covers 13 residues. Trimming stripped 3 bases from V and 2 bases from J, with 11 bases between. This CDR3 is CSARATAAYEQYF. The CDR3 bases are TGCAGTGCTAGGGCTACAGCAGCCTACGAGCAGTACTTC.

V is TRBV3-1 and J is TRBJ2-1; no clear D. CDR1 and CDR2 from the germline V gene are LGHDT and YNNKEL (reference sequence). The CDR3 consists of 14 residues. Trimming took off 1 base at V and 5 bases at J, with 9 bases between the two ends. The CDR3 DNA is TGTGCCAGCAGCCAAGTGCAGCTAAACAATGAGCAGTTCTTC. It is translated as CASSQVQLNNEQFF.

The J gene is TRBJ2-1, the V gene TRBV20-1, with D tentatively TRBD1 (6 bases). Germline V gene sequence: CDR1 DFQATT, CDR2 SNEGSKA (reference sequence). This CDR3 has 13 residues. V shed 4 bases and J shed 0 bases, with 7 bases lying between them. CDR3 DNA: TGCAGTGCTAACAGGGTCTCCTACAATGAGCAGTTCTTC. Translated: CSANRVSYNEQFF.

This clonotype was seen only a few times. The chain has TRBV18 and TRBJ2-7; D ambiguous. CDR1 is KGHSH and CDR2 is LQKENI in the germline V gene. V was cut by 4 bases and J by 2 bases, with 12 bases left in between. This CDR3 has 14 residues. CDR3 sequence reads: CASSHYDKPYEQYF. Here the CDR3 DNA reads TGTGCCAGCTCACACTATGACAAGCCCTACGAGCAGTACTTC.

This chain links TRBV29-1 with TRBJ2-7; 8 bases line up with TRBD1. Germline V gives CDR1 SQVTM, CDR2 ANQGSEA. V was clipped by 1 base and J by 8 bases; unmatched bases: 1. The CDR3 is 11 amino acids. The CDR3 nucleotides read TGCAGCGTTGAAGGACAGGGGAAGCAGTACTTC. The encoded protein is CSVEGQGKQYF.

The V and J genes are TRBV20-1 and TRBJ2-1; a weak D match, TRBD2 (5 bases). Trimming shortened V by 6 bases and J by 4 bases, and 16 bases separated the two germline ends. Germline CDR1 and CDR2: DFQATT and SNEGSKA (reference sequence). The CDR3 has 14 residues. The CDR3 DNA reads TGCAGTGCCAACCCTAGCATTTCATACAATGAGCAGTTCTTC. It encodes CSANPSISYNEQFF.

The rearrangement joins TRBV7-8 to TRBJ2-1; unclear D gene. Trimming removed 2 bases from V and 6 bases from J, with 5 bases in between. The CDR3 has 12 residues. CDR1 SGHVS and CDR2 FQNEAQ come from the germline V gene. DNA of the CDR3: TGTGCCAGCAGCTTACTGATCAATGAGCAGTTCTTC. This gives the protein CASSLLINEQFF.

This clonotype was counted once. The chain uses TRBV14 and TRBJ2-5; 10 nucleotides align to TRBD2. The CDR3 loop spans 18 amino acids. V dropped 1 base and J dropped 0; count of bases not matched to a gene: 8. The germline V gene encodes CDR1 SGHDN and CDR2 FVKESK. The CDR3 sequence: CASSQASGRDLYQETQYF. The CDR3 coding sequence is TGTGCCAGCAGCCAAGCTAGCGGGAGAGACCTGTACCAAGAGACCCAGTACTTC.

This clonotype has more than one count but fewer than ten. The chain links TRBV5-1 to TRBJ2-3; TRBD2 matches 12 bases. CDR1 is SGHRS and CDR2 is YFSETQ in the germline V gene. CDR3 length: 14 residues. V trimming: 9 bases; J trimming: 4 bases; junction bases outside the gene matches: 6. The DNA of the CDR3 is TGCGCCACCAGGACTAGCGGGATCTCAGATACGCAGTATTTT. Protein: CATRTSGISDTQYF.

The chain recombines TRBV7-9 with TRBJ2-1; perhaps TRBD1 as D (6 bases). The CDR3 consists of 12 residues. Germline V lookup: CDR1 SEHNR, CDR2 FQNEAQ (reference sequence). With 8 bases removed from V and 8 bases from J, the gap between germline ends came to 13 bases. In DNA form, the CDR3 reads TGTGCCAGCCAGAACAGGGAGCATGAGCAGTTCTTC. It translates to CASQNREHEQFF.

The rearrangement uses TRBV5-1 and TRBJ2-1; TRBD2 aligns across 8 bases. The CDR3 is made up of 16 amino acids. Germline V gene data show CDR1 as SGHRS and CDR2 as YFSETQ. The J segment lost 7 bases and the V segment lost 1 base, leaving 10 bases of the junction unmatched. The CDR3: CASSLPGLGTGNEQFF. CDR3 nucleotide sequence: TGCGCCAGCAGCTTGCCGGGACTAGGCACAGGGAATGAGCAGTTCTTC. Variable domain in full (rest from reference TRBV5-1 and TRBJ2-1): KAGVTQTPRYLIKTRGQQVTLSCSPISGHRSVSWYQQTPGQGLQFLFEYFSETQRNKGNFPGRFSGRQFSNSRSEMNVSTLELGDSALYLCASSLPGLGTGNEQFFGPGTRLTVL.

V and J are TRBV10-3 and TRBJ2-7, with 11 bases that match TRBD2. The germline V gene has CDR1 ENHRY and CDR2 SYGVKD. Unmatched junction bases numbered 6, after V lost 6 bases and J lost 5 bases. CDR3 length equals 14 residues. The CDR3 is CAISSSGRKDEQYF. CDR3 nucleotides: TGTGCCATCAGCTCTAGCGGGAGGAAAGACGAGCAGTACTTC.

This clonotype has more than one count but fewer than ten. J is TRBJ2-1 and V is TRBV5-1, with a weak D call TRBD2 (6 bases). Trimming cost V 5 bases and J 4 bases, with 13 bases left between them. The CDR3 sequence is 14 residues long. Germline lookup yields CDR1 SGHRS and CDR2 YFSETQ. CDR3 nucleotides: TGCGCCAGCAGAGGTGGGAGGACTTACAATGAGCAGTTCTTC. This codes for CASRGGRTYNEQFF. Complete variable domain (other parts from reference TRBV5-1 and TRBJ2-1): KAGVTQTPRYLIKTRGQQVTLSCSPISGHRSVSWYQQTPGQGLQFLFEYFSETQRNKGNFPGRFSGRQFSNSRSEMNVSTLELGDSALYLCASRGGRTYNEQFFGPGTRLTVL.

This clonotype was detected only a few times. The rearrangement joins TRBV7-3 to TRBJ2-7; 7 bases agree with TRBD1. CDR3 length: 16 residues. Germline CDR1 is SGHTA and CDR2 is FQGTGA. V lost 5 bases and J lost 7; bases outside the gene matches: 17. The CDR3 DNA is TGTGCCAGCAGCCACTCCGCAGGGACAGCCACTAGGGAGCAGTACTTC. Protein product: CASSHSAGTATREQYF.

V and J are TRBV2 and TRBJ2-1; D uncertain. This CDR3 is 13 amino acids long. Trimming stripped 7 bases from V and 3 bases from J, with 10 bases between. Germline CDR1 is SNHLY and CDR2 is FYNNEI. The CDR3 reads CASTVSRYNEQFF. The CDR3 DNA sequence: TGTGCCAGCACTGTCTCCCGCTACAATGAGCAGTTCTTC.

Written as DNA, the CDR3 is TGTGCCAGCATGACCGGACTAGCGGTCTCCAATGAGCAGTTCTTC. This gives the protein CASMTGLAVSNEQFF. The chain employs TRBV6-1 and TRBJ2-1, with 10 bases matching TRBD2. There are 15 residues in the CDR3. Looked up from germline, CDR1 is MNHNS and CDR2 is SASEGT. The ends lost 7 bases at V and 6 bases at J; junction bases unmatched: 9.

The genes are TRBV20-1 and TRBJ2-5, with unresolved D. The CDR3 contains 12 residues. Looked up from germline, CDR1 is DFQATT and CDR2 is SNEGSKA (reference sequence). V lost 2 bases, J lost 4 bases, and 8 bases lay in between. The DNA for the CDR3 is TGCAGTGCTAGAATTGGGCCAGAGACCCAGTACTTC. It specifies CSARIGPETQYF.

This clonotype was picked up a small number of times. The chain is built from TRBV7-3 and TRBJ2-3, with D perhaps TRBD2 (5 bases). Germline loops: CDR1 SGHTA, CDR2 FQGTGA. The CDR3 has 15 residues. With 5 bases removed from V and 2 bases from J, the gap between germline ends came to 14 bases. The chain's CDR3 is CASSRRDLSTDTQYF. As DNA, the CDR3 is TGTGCCAGCAGCCGCCGGGATCTCTCCACAGATACGCAGTATTTT.

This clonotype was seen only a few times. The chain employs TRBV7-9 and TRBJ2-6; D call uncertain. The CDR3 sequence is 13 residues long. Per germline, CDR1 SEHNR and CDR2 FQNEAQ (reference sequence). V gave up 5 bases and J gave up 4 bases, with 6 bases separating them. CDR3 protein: CASSPPGANVLTF. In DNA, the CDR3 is TGTGCCAGCAGCCCCCCCGGGGCCAACGTCCTGACTTTC.

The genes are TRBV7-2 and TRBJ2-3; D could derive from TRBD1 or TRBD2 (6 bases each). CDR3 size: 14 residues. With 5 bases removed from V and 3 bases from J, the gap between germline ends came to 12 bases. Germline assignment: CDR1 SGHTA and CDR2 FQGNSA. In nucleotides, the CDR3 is TGTGCCAGCAGCCTGGGGGGCCGGACAGATACGCAGTATTTT. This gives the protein CASSLGGRTDTQYF.

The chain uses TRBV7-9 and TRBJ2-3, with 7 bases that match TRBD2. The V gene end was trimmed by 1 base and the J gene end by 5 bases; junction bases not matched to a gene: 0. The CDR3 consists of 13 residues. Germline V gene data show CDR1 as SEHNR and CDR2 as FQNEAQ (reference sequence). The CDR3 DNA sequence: TGTGCCAGCAGCTTAGGCGGGAGAGATACGCAGTATTTT. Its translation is CASSLGGRDTQYF.

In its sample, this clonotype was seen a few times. The CDR3 DNA sequence: TGCAGCGTTCAAGGGTTGCAAAACATTCAGTACTTC. As protein: CSVQGLQNIQYF. The gene calls are TRBV29-1 and TRBJ2-4; D unresolved. The CDR3 contains 12 residues. Germline V lookup: CDR1 SQVTM, CDR2 ANQGSEA. The V end lost 5 bases, the J end lost 5 bases, and 10 bases lay between the germline ends.

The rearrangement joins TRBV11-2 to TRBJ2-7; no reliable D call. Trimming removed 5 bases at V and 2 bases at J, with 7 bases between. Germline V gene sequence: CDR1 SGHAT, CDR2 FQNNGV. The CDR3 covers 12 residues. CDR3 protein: CASSPPAYEQYF. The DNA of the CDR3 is TGTGCCAGCAGCCCTCCTGCCTACGAGCAGTACTTC.

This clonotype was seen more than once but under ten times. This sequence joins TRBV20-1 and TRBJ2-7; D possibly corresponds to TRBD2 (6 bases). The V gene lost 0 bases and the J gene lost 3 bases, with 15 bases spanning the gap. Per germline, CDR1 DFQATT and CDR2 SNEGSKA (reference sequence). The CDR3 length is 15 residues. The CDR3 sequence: CSARDGSSARYEQYF. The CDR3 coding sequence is TGCAGTGCTAGAGATGGATCTAGCGCGCGCTACGAGCAGTACTTC.

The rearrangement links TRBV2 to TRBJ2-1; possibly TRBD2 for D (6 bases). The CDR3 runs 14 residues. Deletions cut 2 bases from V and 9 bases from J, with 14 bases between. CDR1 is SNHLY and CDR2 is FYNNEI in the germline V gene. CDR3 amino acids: CASSERYGSIEQFF. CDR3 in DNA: TGTGCCAGCAGTGAAAGGTACGGGAGTATTGAGCAGTTCTTC. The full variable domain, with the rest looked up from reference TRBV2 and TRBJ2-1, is EPEVTQTPSHQVTQMGQEVILRCVPISNHLYFYWYRQILGQKVEFLVSFYNNEISEKSEIFDDQFSVERPDGSNFTLKIRSTKLEDSAMYFCASSERYGSIEQFFGPGTRLTVL.

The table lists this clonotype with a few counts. The CDR3 sequence is CASSRPFADTQYF. CDR3 DNA sequence: TGTGCCAGCAGTCGCCCCTTTGCAGATACGCAGTATTTT. The V call is TRBV6-5, the J call TRBJ2-3; D is uncertain. The germline V and J ends were trimmed by 5 bases and 4 bases, with 10 bases remaining between them. Looked up from germline, CDR1 is MNHEY and CDR2 is SVGAGI. There are 13 residues in the CDR3.

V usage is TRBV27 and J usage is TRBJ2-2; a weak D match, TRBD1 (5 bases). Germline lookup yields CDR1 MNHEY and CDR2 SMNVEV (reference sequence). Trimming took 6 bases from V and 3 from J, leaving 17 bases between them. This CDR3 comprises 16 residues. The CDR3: CASRPMLGADTGELFF. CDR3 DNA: TGTGCCAGCAGACCTATGCTAGGGGCGGACACCGGGGAGCTGTTTTTT.

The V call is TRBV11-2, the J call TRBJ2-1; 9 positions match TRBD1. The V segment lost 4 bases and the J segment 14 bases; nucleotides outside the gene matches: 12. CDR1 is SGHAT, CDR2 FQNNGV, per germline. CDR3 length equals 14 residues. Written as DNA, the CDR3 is TGTGCCAGCAGCTCTGACCTCCGGGACAGGGTTAAGTTCTTC. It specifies CASSSDLRDRVKFF.

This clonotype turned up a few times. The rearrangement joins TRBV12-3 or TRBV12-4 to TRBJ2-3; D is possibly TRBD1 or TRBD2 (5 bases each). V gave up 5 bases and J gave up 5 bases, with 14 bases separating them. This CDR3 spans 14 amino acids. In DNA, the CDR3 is TGTGCCAGCAGTCGGACAAACGGGGTAGATACGCAGTATTTT. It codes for CASSRTNGVDTQYF.